This TCR beta chain is from a study of T cell responses to AZD1222 COVID-19 vaccine. Regarding the study as a whole: Baseline serology detected seropositivity in only 5 to 7 AZD1222 recipients. In a largely white British group with more females than males, clonal diversity was possibly underestimated. None of the repertoires were sampled until the peak T cell response had passed. Within unmutated variant regions lay the reported targets of nearly half of spike-specific TCRs.

Data came from immunoSEQ multiplex PCR; TCRdb stores just in-frame clones and leaves some out. The sample has some 170,000 clones, about 89% seen once. Of note for this clone: Its specificity is unknown.

CDR1 is SNHLY, CDR2 FYNNEI, per germline. Trimming left V 7 bases short and J 0 bases short, with 9 bases between. CDR3 length: 14 residues. The source material was peripheral blood, sampled on day 0 of AZD1222 vaccination. This sequence joins TRBV2 and TRBJ2-2; a possible D gene is TRBD2 (6 bases). This TCR came from an adult in good health. CDR3 in amino acids: CASTGAANTGELFF. The CDR3 DNA sequence: TGTGCCAGCACGGGAGCCGCGAACACCGGGGAGCTGTTTTTT.